This entry lists 6 T cell receptor beta chains sequenced from one sample in a study of identical twins. TCRdb re-called the 5' RACE reads through MiXCR, storing one row per CDR3 protein. The table records about 700,000 distinct CDR3 sequences, more than 6.5% of them present only once. These data were also filed under a second study, of yellow fever vaccine responses in identical twins.

Sequenced sample: PBMCs. The receptors come from a young woman in good health.

This clonotype has a handful of counts. This sequence joins TRBV29-1 and TRBJ2-2, with no clear D. CDR1 is SQVTM, CDR2 ANQGSEA, per germline. This CDR3 is 13 amino acids long. V gave up 0 bases and J gave up 7 bases, with 9 bases separating them. DNA of the CDR3: TGCAGCGTTGAAGATCTGGTCAGCGGGGAGCTGTTTTTT. Translating gives CSVEDLVSGELFF.

The V call is TRBV6-2 or TRBV6-3, the J call TRBJ2-2, with D possibly being TRBD2 (6 bases). The CDR3 runs 16 residues. V gave up 0 bases and J gave up 1 base, with 9 bases separating them. The germline CDR1 and CDR2 sequences are MNHEY and SVGEGT. CDR3 in amino acids: CASSYSMGGNTGELFF. The CDR3 DNA sequence: TGTGCCAGCAGTTACTCGATGGGGGGGAACACCGGGGAGCTGTTTTTT.

This clonotype came up a few times. This sequence joins TRBV6-6 and TRBJ1-1; D uncertain. Per germline, CDR1 MNHNY and CDR2 SVGAGI (reference sequence). CDR3 length equals 12 residues. The ends were cut back, 7 bases at V and 1 base at J, with 7 bases in the middle. The CDR3 sequence: CASTQPNTEAFF. Written as DNA, the CDR3 is TGTGCCAGCACTCAACCGAACACTGAAGCTTTCTTT.

This clonotype was observed many times. The chain combines TRBV9 with TRBJ2-7; 10 bases fit TRBD1. This CDR3 is 14 amino acids long. The germline gives CDR1 SGDLS, CDR2 YYNGEE. V shed 7 bases, J shed 5 bases, and the junction held 9 bases outside the gene matches. In nucleotides, the CDR3 is TGTGCCAGCGGACCGGGACAGGGGTTCCACGAGCAGTACTTC. Encoded protein: CASGPGQGFHEQYF. The entire variable domain, with the rest obtained from reference TRBV9 and TRBJ2-7, is as follows: DSGVTQTPKHLITATGQRVTLRCSPRSGDLSVYWYQQSLDQGLQFLIQYYNGEERAKGNILERFSAQQFPDLHSELNLSSLELGDSALYFCASGPGQGFHEQYFGPGTRLTVT.

The chain joins TRBV6-1 to TRBJ2-1; 13 bases align to TRBD2. Germline V CDR1 and CDR2: MNHNS, SASEGT. The CDR3 sequence is 16 residues long. Germline trimming cut 10 bases from V and 6 bases from J; bases unmatched to any gene: 12. The CDR3 loop is CATIPPGLAGRNEQFF. CDR3 DNA sequence: TGTGCCACCATACCTCCGGGACTAGCGGGACGCAATGAGCAGTTCTTC.

This clonotype was seen more than once but under ten times. J is TRBJ1-5 and V is TRBV6-5, with 9 nucleotides matching TRBD1. This CDR3 has 17 residues. With 2 bases clipped from V and 2 bases from J, the junction kept 7 bases outside the gene matches. Germline assignment: CDR1 MNHEY and CDR2 SVGAGI. In DNA, the CDR3 is TGTGCCAGCAGTTACCCTGGGACAGGGTATGGCAATCAGCCCCAGCATTTT. This translates into CASSYPGTGYGNQPQHF.